The 3 T cell receptor beta chains below come from one sample, sequenced in a study of cytomegalovirus exposure and HLA in healthy donors. It was with 60 Vbeta and 13 Jbeta primers that the PCR ran. TCRdb keeps only in-frame clones here, not all; method: immunoSEQ multiplex PCR. The sample carries approximately 150,000 clones, 65% to 70% recorded once. Source material: PBMCs. The receptors were gathered from a man aged 25 to 40 in good health and CMV-seropositive.

The V and J genes are TRBV19 and TRBJ2-2; 12 nucleotides align to TRBD2. J lost 4 bases, V lost 4 bases, and 10 bases had no gene match. This CDR3 is 18 amino acids long. Per germline, CDR1 LNHDA and CDR2 SQIVND (reference sequence). CDR3 nucleotide sequence: TGTGCCAGTAGTACCCGGACTAGCGGGACCGGGGGCACCGGGGAGCTGTTTTTT. Protein sequence: CASSTRTSGTGGTGELFF. Combining the CDR3 with reference TRBV19 and TRBJ2-2 gives the whole variable domain DGGITQSPKYLFRKEGQNVTLSCEQNLNHDAMYWYRQDPGQGLRLIYYSQIVNDFQKGDIAEGYSVSREKKESFPLTVTSAQKNPTAFYLCASSTRTSGTGGTGELFFGEGSRLTVL.

The chain recombines TRBV6-1 with TRBJ1-5; D uncertain. V was trimmed by 6 bases and J by 7 bases, leaving 10 bases between them. The length of the CDR3 is 12 residues. CDR1 and CDR2 (germline): MNHNS, SASEGT. CDR3 sequence reads: CASSDSNQPQHF. The CDR3 region has the DNA TGTGCCAGCAGCGACTCTAACCAGCCCCAGCATTTT.

The J gene is TRBJ1-5, the V gene TRBV13, with D possibly matching TRBD1 (6 bases). V was cut by 6 bases and J by 10 bases, with 13 bases left in between. In germline, CDR1 is PRHDT, CDR2 FYEKMQ (reference sequence). This CDR3 has 12 amino acids. CDR3 DNA: TGTGCCAGCAGTGACAGGAGCAGCCCCCAGCATTTT. This gives the protein CASSDRSSPQHF.